This T cell receptor (beta chain) was captured in a study of T cells in Graves' hyperthyroidism and ophthalmopathy. Per germline, CDR1 SGHTA and CDR2 FQGNSA. The CDR3 extends over 16 amino acids. The trim removed 4 bases at V and 7 bases at J, leaving 11 bases unmatched. RNA transcripts served as the template for amplifying TCR beta CDR3 regions. The HTBI primer set drove a first-round RT-PCR of the TCR CDR3. TCRdb independently ran MiXCR on the multiplex PCR reads; one entry per CDR3 protein. The data contain more than 500,000 distinct CDR3 sequences, about 45% of them singletons. Turning to this clonotype: The antigen is not known.

Whole-study results and caveats: Before onset, by a median of approximately 5.9 months, the model predicted ophthalmopathy.

The TCR sequence derives from an adult woman with Graves' disease, either hyperthyroidism or ophthalmopathy (not recorded which). The specimen was peripheral blood or thyroid tissue (not recorded which). The chain couples TRBV7-2 to TRBJ2-5; 11 nucleotides agree with TRBD2. The CDR3 coding sequence is TGTGCCAGCAGCTCGCATACTAGCGGGGGTTTTGGGACCCAGTACTTC. Translated, it gives CASSSHTSGGFGTQYF.